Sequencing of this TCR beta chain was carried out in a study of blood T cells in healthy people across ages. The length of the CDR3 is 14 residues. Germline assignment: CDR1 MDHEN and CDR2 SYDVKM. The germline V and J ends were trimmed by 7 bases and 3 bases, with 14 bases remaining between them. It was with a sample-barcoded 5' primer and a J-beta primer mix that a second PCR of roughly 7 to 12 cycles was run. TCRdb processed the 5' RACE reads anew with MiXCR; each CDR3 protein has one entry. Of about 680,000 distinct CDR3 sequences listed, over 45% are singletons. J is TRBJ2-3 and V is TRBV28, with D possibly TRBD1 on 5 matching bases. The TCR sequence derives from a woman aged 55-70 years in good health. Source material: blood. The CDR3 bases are TGTGCCAGCACCCTGACGACAGAAACAGATACGCAGTATTTT. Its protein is CASTLTTETDTQYF.